Listed below are T cell receptor beta chains from one sample, sequenced in a study of blood T cells in healthy people across ages. Each CDR3 protein gets one entry after TCRdb re-called the 5' RACE reads with MiXCR. The sample includes more than 800,000 distinct CDR3 sequences, 29% of them seen just once. Source material: blood. These receptor sequences come from a woman of 80 years or more in good health. Both conserved end residues are trimmed from each CDR3.

TRBV27	TRBJ2-1	ASSLSQGWNEQF
TRBV4-2	TRBJ1-6	ASSQGGGNSEGSPLH
TRBV24-1	TRBJ2-1	ATSAVGYPGDNEQF
TRBV20-1	TRBJ2-1	SARDGLAAEQF
TRBV29-1	TRBJ2-3	SVKAGSSTDTQY
TRBV7-2	TRBJ1-1	ASSERRGGSSTEAF
TRBV7-9	TRBJ1-2	ASSLREGVGYT
TRBV30	TRBJ1-5	AWSTGAQPQH
TRBV7-2	TRBJ2-5	ASSLKAGGGAGETQY
TRBV10-3	TRBJ1-5	AISELGDNQPQH
TRBV6-5	TRBJ2-7	ASSYLKGSSYEQY
TRBV6-6	TRBJ2-1	ASSKMGQGEQF
TRBV30	TRBJ2-5	AWRRLETIQTQY
TRBV20-1	TRBJ1-5	SVLTGSGNQPQH
TRBV7-2	TRBJ2-5	ASSPMGARQGRETQY
TRBV12-3/TRBV12-4	TRBJ2-3	ASSFRADAQY
TRBV6-5	TRBJ2-7	ASSWEADYEQY
TRBV30	TRBJ2-3	AWSAPAGGYTDTQY
TRBV12-3/TRBV12-4	TRBJ1-1	ASSYPGEAF
TRBV20-1	TRBJ2-5	SAGDGTTETQY
TRBV6-6	TRBJ2-1	ASSSHASGGYNEQF
TRBV10-1	TRBJ1-2	ASSPGQGNANYGYT
TRBV7-9	TRBJ1-5	ASSFNKGPQPQH
TRBV29-1	TRBJ2-7	SVGQRSSYEQY
TRBV12-3/TRBV12-4	TRBJ1-2	ASSPNTGNYGYT
TRBV28	TRBJ2-1	ASSLTFMGPLSYNEQF
TRBV2	TRBJ2-2	ASRPRRGANTGELF
TRBV20-1	TRBJ1-1	SAPSRGVNTEAF
TRBV2	TRBJ1-2	AGITGTEVYGYT
TRBV3-1	TRBJ1-2	ASSPTARGYGYT
TRBV4-3	NA	ASSQVGTGIHEQY
TRBV6-4	TRBJ2-1	ASSELAGGGDEQF
TRBV28	TRBJ1-6	ASSQRTGDSPLH
TRBV27	TRBJ2-3	ASSHSSGDTQY
TRBV6-6	TRBJ1-5	ASSSAGTAYASQPQH
TRBV15	TRBJ2-2	ATTPRLAGTARELF
TRBV12-3/TRBV12-4	TRBJ1-2	ASSLTGRSGYT
TRBV6-1	TRBJ1-6	ASSGRQGQSYNSPLH
TRBV7-9	TRBJ1-3	ASSPIYRAAGNTIY
TRBV5-6	TRBJ2-3	ASSLGLEADTQY
TRBV5-1	TRBJ2-7	ASSFDRTYEQY
TRBV12-3/TRBV12-4	TRBJ2-3	ASSSRQGGSDAQY
TRBV6-6	TRBJ2-3	ASSYDVGTDTQY
TRBV12-3/TRBV12-4	TRBJ1-4	ASSFSKGRVVTKLF
TRBV6-5	TRBJ1-2	ASRSRAGGPNYGYT
TRBV12-3/TRBV12-4	TRBJ1-5	ASSREVGPSNQPQH
TRBV9	TRBJ2-6	ASSPPGAAGANVLT
TRBV7-9	TRBJ2-5	ASGLGNGGQETQY
TRBV6-5	TRBJ2-2	ASSTQQGPGELF
TRBV27	TRBJ2-1	ASSNEVAGGPDKNEQF
TRBV7-2	TRBJ1-2	ASSLGQAYYGYT
TRBV11-2	TRBJ2-7	ASSLTTGGHEQY